This T cell receptor (beta chain) was captured by sequencing in a study of preoperative IRX-2 immunotherapy in early breast cancer. TCRdb's table, derived via immunoSEQ multiplex PCR, lists solely in-frame clones and lacks some. The data hold 90,000 to 100,000 clones, with around 86% observed a single time. The CDR3 contains 16 residues. Germline trimming cut 3 bases from V and 5 bases from J; bases unmatched to any gene: 9. Treatment reported: preoperative locoregional IRX-2 cytokine immunotherapy. Preoperative locoregional IRX-2 cytokine immunotherapy was tested in the phase Ib source study. The sample in question was tumor tissue, obtained after IRX-2 immunotherapy. The chain employs TRBV7-1 and TRBJ2-1; TRBD2 matches 8 bases. TRBV7-1 is an ORF for which the function is uncertain. The source is a human donor with breast cancer. CDR3 nucleotide sequence: TGTGCCAGCAGCTCTAGCGGGGCCCCGGAAAACAATGAGCAGTTCTTC. It codes for CASSSSGAPENNEQFF.